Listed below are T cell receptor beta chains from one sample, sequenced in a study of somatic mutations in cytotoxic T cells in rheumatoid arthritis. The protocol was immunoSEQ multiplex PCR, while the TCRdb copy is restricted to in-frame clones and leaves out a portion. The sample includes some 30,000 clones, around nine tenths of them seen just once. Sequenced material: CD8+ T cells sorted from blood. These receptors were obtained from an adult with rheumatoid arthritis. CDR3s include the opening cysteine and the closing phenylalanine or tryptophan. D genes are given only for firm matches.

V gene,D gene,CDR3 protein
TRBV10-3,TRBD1,CAAGLRDRVTDEQFF
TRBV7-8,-,CASSLVSHEQYF
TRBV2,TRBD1,CASSEWTGPLRGYTF
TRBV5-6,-,CASSLGQSYEQYF
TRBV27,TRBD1,CASSLWEGANSPLHF
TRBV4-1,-,CASRGSGPKGPDTQYF
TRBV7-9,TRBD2,CASSLGEGLAGSTDTQYF
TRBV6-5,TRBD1,CASSLQTGATYGYTF
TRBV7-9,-,CASVRGFEQYF
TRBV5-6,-,CASSDSWEQFF